This TCR beta chain was obtained from a study of blood T cell repertoires in COVID-19. The overall study: Samples came from the United States, Italy and Spain, spanning acute and convalescent COVID-19.

J gave up 2 bases and V 1 base, and 7 bases lay outside the gene matches. The CDR3 has 17 amino acids. Germline V gives CDR1 MNHNS, CDR2 SASEGT. Assay: immunoSEQ multiplex PCR; the TCRdb copy retains only in-frame clones and omits some. The table has about 59,000 clones, over 70% seen once. This rearrangement joins TRBV6-1 to TRBJ1-5; TRBD1 matches at 8 bases. This receptor was identified in a woman between 65 and 79 years old with acute or convalescent COVID-19. The sample taken for sequencing was peripheral blood. The CDR3 DNA sequence: TGTGCCAGCAGTGAAGTGGACAGGGTTTATGGCAATCAGCCCCAGCATTTT. It translates to CASSEVDRVYGNQPQHF.